The present T cell receptor beta chain was sequenced within a study of OX40 agonist ivuxolimab in advanced cancers. Study-level background: Every patient in dose escalation had hepatocellular carcinoma, melanoma, renal cell or head and neck cancer.

Sequencing was performed with immunoSEQ multiplex PCR; in TCRdb, only in-frame clones are kept and a portion is missing. Of roughly 6,800 clones in the sample, 75% to 85% were seen once. The CDR3 is 13 amino acids. V was pared by 3 bases and J by 9 bases, with 10 bases between. The germline V gene has CDR1 SGHRS and CDR2 YFSETQ. The sequence derives from an adult with an advanced solid tumor such as melanoma, head and neck, liver or kidney cancer. Material: CD4+ or CD8+ T cells sorted from blood, obtained in a trial of the OX40 agonist ivuxolimab. This rearrangement joins TRBV5-1 to TRBJ1-6; no reliable D call. The CDR3 loop is CASSSREGSPLHF. For the CDR3, the DNA is TGCGCCAGCAGCTCCCGGGAGGGTTCACCCCTCCACTTT.